The present T cell receptor beta chain was sequenced within a study of blood T cell repertoires in COVID-19. Across the study: Sources were T cells, B-cell-depleted T cells, or PBMCs; the material itself was cDNA or gDNA.

Germline loops: CDR1 SGHTA, CDR2 FQGNSA. The CDR3 has 16 amino acids. Trimming cost V 5 bases and J 1 base, with 16 bases left between them. Participant ages covered roughly 18 to 90 years across about 22 US areas. Participant-reported clinical history was the basis for cohort assignment. For recovered donors of Cohort 3, there were two negative PCRs, clearance, or symptom resolution. TCRdb's table, derived via immunoSEQ multiplex PCR, lists solely in-frame clones and lacks some. The sample records about 220,000 clones, around 90% being singletons. This sequence originates from a young woman who had recovered from COVID-19. The V call is TRBV7-2, the J call TRBJ2-3; D perhaps matches TRBD2 (6 bases). What was sequenced was PBMCs or T cells enriched from blood (not recorded which). The CDR3, as DNA: TGTGCCAGCAGCGTTCAACCGGCTAGCGGCACAGATACGCAGTATTTT. Protein: CASSVQPASGTDTQYF.